The present entry profiles one TCR beta chain with its context. The CDR3 consists of 16 residues. V dropped 4 bases and J dropped 4; count of bases not matched to a gene: 11. The germline V gene encodes CDR1 SGHTS and CDR2 YDEGEE. This entry comes from a study of blood T cell repertoires in COVID-19. Overall study context: Specimens from acute and convalescent COVID-19 originated in the United States, Italy and Spain. In each case, the material was cDNA or gDNA derived from T cells, B-cell-depleted T cells, or PBMCs.

Per the study methods: Amplification with reference gene primers provided the estimates of nucleated cell counts. TCRdb's table, derived via immunoSEQ multiplex PCR, lists solely in-frame clones and lacks some. The V and J calls and the clone size are those of that table, but D and trimming were determined from the DNA. This table has 43,000 or so clones, about 87% appearing once. The clonotype comes from a man in his 60s with active COVID-19. The specimen sequenced was peripheral blood. The chain carries TRBV5-8 and TRBJ2-1; 7 nucleotides agree with TRBD1. The CDR3, as DNA: TGTGCCAGCAGCGAACCACCGGGACAGTCATACAATGAGCAGTTCTTC. Its translation: CASSEPPGQSYNEQFF.